This entry is about one T cell receptor beta chain. Its target antigen remains unknown. The sample holds no much larger clone one base away, and base qualities are not on file. Looking up the germline V gene yields CDR1 SNHLY and CDR2 FYNNEI. The V and J ends are trimmed by 10 bases and 8 bases, leaving 14 bases between them. Including cysteine and phenylalanine, the CDR3 has 11 amino acids. Of the read, only the CDR3 DNA is kept; its 33 bases are in frame from base 1. The data originate from a study of control samples from healthy donors and cancer patients (dated by TCRdb to 2020 to 2021). The library was prepared using the immunoSEQ multiplex PCR assay. Held by TCRdb, this immuneACCESS table contains in-frame sequences only and omits some clones. Under half of the omission traces to an unresolved V gene where checked; the cause of the rest is unknown. For this sample the table gives around 20,000 clones, of which around 84% were detected only once. The ten largest clones add up to under 35% of the sample.

This sequence uses TRBV2 and TRBJ1-2, with TRBD1 tentatively as D gene (5 bases match). The receptor was isolated from a man of 80 years or more with head and neck cancer. The sequenced sample consisted of PBMCs. The DNA sequence reads TGTGCCATCGGGACGTCCCAAGGCTACACCTTC. Its protein product is CAIGTSQGYTF.